What follows is one T cell receptor beta chain and its context. The data were obtained in a study of blood T cell repertoires in COVID-19. Study-wide background: COVID-19 samples from acute and convalescent phases originated in the United States, Italy and Spain.

The protocol was immunoSEQ multiplex PCR, while the TCRdb copy is restricted to in-frame clones and leaves out a portion. The repertoire has about 140,000 clones, 70% to 90% of them found once; the top ten carry around 2.9%. Input material: peripheral blood. The TCR sequence derives from a man aged 50-60 years with acute or convalescent COVID-19.

The chain's CDR3 is CASSWGGSQPQHF. CDR3 coding DNA: TGTGCCAGCAGTTGGGGGGGCAGTCAGCCCCAGCATTTT. The rearrangement links TRBV28 to TRBJ1-5, with D possibly matching TRBD1 (6 bases). CDR1 and CDR2 from the germline V gene are MDHEN and SYDVKM. The CDR3 covers 13 residues. V lost 4 bases, J lost 6 bases, and 10 bases lay in between. Full variable domain (missing parts from reference TRBV28 and TRBJ1-5): DVKVTQSSRYLVKRTGEKVFLECVQDMDHENMFWYRQDPGLGLRLIYFSYDVKMKEKGDIPEGYSVSREKKERFSLILESASTNQTSMYLCASSWGGSQPQHFGDGTRLSIL.